The entry that follows covers one TCR beta chain sequence. The target of this receptor is not known. No quality values exist for individual bases; no much larger clone is one base distant. Using the deep immunoSEQ assay, multiplex PCR amplified TCR CDR3 regions from genomic DNA. Extracted genomic DNA from each cell subset was distributed evenly across all wells of several immunoSEQ 96-well plates, and each plate was treated as a replicate. For sorted subsets, approximately 200 ng of genomic DNA, equivalent to roughly 30,000 T cell genomes, went into each replicate PCR. Purified libraries were measured with a Qubit 3.0 fluorometer, size-checked on a Bioanalyzer 2100, and measured again with the KAPA Library Quantification kit. Every immunoSEQ 96-well plate was sequenced on a dedicated single-read 150-cycle Illumina NextSeq 550 flow cell. In the source study's methods: Because the immunoSEQ output included only junctional sequences and no quality scores, the filtering could not be the same as the filtering used for full-length reads. To assign V/J genes and CDR3, sequences were annotated using PyIR, a Python wrapper for IgBLAST v1.9, with IMGT germline references. Any read was removed if the V/J assignment was weak (E-value above 1e-6), the CDR3 was missing, or the read contained stop codons, out-of-frame junctions, or ambiguous translated residues. V3J clonotypes were defined as sequences sharing the same inferred V gene, J gene, and CDR3 amino acid sequence. Percentage overlap between repertoires was calculated by dividing the number of shared unique clonotypes by the size of the smaller repertoire. Repertoire richness was assessed with RTK rarefaction, the Chao1 estimator, and Recon v2.1 estimates of unobserved clonotypes. For all TCRbeta clonotypes obtained by the gDNA method from four donors, generation probabilities were computed with OLGA. What TCRdb holds here is the immuneACCESS table cut down to in-frame rearrangements. Part of the clones is not present; checked against another copy, under half of the missing clones reflect an unresolved V gene, and the others are unexplained. That table furnishes V, J and clone size, whereas the DNA furnished D and trimming. This sample has more than 2 million clones in its table, and about 94% of those were observed once. In total, the top ten clones hold around 0.13% of the sample.

This specimen belongs to a study of shared clonotypes between healthy human individuals (dated by TCRdb to 2018 to 2021). For context, the study as a whole: Three men and a couple of women, aged 18 to 49 years, made up the cohort. Per donor, three plates each were used for CD4 naive and CD4 memory, two for CD8 naive, and one for CD8 memory. Blood TCR repertoires of about 5 healthy adults were deeply sequenced to estimate repertoire size and the extent of clonotype sharing between individuals. To increase sequencing depth and limit assay-specific biases, TCR repertoire library preparation and sequencing were carried out by different laboratories using diverse techniques. Per donor, leukapheresis produced somewhere between about 0.9 and 9 billion PBMCs. On the study overall, not on this receptor specifically: Higher generation probabilities were observed for clonotypes shared by all four sorted-subset donors than for non-shared clonotypes. Based on pairwise subsampling, the degree of clonotype sharing among donors was expected to be affected by sequencing depth. Sampling was restricted to blood, and TCR repertoires in tissue are likely to differ from TCR repertoires in blood. Because the study included a small number of donors, the genetic and exposure-history diversity represented was limited. About 4.5% of naive CD4, more than 3% of naive CD8, about 2.1% of memory CD4, and around 0.4% of memory CD8 clonotypes were shared across several donors. Rarefaction of sorted-subset datasets indicated incomplete sequencing despite the large sequencing depth. Estimated clonotype richness was generally larger for naive than for memory subsets.

The germline V gene encodes CDR1 GTSNPN and CDR2 SVGIG (reference sequence). V sheds 1 base and J sheds 7 bases, leaving 13 bases between their ends. The CDR3 runs 13 residues from the cysteine to the phenylalanine. CDR3 DNA only is kept here, 39 bases in frame from base 1. Healthy HIV-negative adults with no recently reported acute infections or vaccinations were included as donors. All donors were Caucasian adults living in Nashville, Tennessee, USA. CD4+ T cells were enriched by magnetic negative selection; naive cells were then positively selected on CD45RA, and the negative fraction formed the memory subset. Blood was obtained by leukapheresis, after which PBMCs were separated by Ficoll-Histopaque density gradient centrifugation and cryopreserved in liquid nitrogen vapor phase. Purity and quantity of every magnetically sorted T cell population were checked by analytical flow cytometry. Genomic DNA was isolated from every sorted fraction and measured by UV absorbance on a Nanodrop 2000c.

The chain is made from TRBV30 and TRBJ1-2, with the D gene too uncertain to name. The TCR was taken from a man in his late teens or twenties in good health. Sequencing used naive CD4+ T cells sorted from blood. The cell subset or site label for this specimen denotes: CD45RA+ positively selected. The CDR3 has the sequence CAWSGAGYAGYTF. The DNA sequence is as follows: TGTGCCTGGAGTGGGGCCGGATACGCTGGCTACACCTTC.